Below, 6 T cell receptor beta chains from the same sample are listed, as sequenced in a study of blood T cell repertoires in COVID-19 (dated by TCRdb to about 2020). The library was produced with the immunoSEQ multiplex PCR assay. TCRdb took over this immuneACCESS table, retaining in-frame rearrangements with V and J assigned. Such tables are incomplete; in checked studies, under half of the missing clones stem from an unresolved V gene, and the remainder is unexplained. The sample contains around 60,000 clones, 70% to 90% of them found a single time. The ten largest clones take up about 3.2% of the sample. The sample comprised peripheral blood. The receptors originated from a man between 50 and 59 years old with active COVID-19.

The chain joins TRBV7-9 to TRBJ2-3; 9 nucleotides agree with TRBD1. The CDR3 runs to 17 residues. V trimming: 5 bases; J trimming: 2 bases; junction bases outside the gene matches: 11. The germline V gene encodes CDR1 SEHNR and CDR2 FQNEAQ (reference sequence). Here the CDR3 DNA reads TGTGCCAGCAGCCAGATTACCGGGACAGGGCCCACAGATACGCAGTATTTT. The encoded protein is CASSQITGTGPTDTQYF.

CDR3 amino acids: CASSLIPGGSSYNEQFF. The DNA of the CDR3 is TGTGCCAGCAGCTTAATTCCGGGGGGGAGCTCCTACAATGAGCAGTTCTTC. This chain connects TRBV7-3 to TRBJ2-1; 8 bases agree with TRBD2. Germline V CDR1 and CDR2: SGHTA, FQGTGA. V lost 1 base and J lost 0; bases outside the gene matches: 5. The CDR3 consists of 17 residues.

The chain combines TRBV7-8 with TRBJ2-2; TRBD1 matches 9 bases. Per germline, CDR1 SGHVS and CDR2 FQNEAQ. The CDR3 runs to 17 residues. The junction had 7 bases not matched to a gene; V was cut back by 3 bases and J by 2 bases. CDR3 nucleotide sequence: TGTGCCAGCAGCTTCAGAACAGGGGGCTATAACACCGGGGAGCTGTTTTTT. It translates to CASSFRTGGYNTGELFF.

This chain uses TRBV7-2 with TRBJ1-6; 7 bases are shared with TRBD1. V lost 2 bases, J lost 7 bases, and 8 bases stayed unmatched. The V gene's germline CDR1 is SGHTA and CDR2 FQGNSA. The CDR3 sequence is 16 residues long. This CDR3 reads CASSLLDRADNSPLHF. DNA for the CDR3: TGTGCCAGCAGCTTATTAGACAGGGCCGACAATTCACCCCTCCACTTT. Looking up the rest from reference TRBV7-2 and TRBJ1-6 gives the full variable domain: GAGVSQSPSNKVTEKGKDVELRCDPISGHTALYWYRQSLGQGLEFLIYFQGNSAPDKSGLPSDRFSAERTGGSVSTLTIQRTQQEDSAVYLCASSLLDRADNSPLHFGNGTRLTVT.

The chain uses TRBV6-6 and TRBJ1-5; 9 nucleotides line up with TRBD1. CDR1 and CDR2 (germline): MNHNY, SVGAGI (reference sequence). The trim removed 5 bases at V and 4 bases at J, leaving 6 bases unmatched. The CDR3 sequence is 15 residues long. DNA for the CDR3: TGTGCCAGCAGTAAGGGACAGGGAGGGAATCAGCCCCAGCATTTT. Translated, it gives CASSKGQGGNQPQHF.

This clone has just a few counts. The chain joins TRBV6-2 or TRBV6-3 to TRBJ1-2; a possible D gene is TRBD1 (5 bases). The CDR3 extends over 13 amino acids. Germline V CDR1 and CDR2: MNHEY, SVGEGT. V was clipped by 6 bases and J by 4 bases, with 12 bases between them. Here the CDR3 DNA reads TGTGCCAGCAGCCCAACAGGAATCTATGGCTACACCTTC. It yields the protein CASSPTGIYGYTF.